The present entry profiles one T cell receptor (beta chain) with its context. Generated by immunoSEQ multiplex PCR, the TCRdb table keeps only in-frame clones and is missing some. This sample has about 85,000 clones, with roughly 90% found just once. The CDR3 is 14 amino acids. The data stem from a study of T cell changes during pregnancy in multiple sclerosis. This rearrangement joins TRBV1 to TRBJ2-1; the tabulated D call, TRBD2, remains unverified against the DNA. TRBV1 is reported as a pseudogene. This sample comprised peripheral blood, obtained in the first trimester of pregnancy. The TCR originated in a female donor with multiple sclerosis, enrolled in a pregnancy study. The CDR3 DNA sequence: TGCACCAGCAGCCAAGTTCCCAGGAGGGTTGAGCAGTTCTTC. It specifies CTSSQVPRRVEQFF.